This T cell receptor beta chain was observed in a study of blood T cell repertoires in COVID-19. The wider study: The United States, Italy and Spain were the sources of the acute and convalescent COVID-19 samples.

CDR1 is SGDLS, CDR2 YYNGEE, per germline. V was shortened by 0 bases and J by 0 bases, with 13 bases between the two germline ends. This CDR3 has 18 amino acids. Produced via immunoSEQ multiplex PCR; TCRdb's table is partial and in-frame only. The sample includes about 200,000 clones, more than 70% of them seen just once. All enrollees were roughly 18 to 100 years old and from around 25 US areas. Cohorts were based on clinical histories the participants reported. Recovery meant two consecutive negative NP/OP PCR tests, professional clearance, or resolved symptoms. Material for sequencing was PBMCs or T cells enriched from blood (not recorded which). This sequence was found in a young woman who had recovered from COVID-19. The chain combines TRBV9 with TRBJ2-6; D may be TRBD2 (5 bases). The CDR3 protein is CASSVGGSGISGANVLTF. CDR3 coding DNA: TGTGCCAGCAGCGTAGGAGGGTCGGGGATCTCTGGGGCCAACGTCCTGACTTTC.